The next 3 T cell receptor beta chains were all read from a single sample in a study of cytomegalovirus exposure and HLA in healthy donors. This PCR relied on a set of 60 Vbeta primers and 13 Jbeta primers. The repertoire was sequenced with immunoSEQ multiplex PCR; TCRdb's copy has only in-frame clones and lacks some. The sample lists roughly 80,000 clones, approximately 80% occurring once. The sample consisted of PBMCs. These receptors all come from a woman in her thirties in good health and CMV-seronegative.

V and J are TRBV18 and TRBJ1-4; D is unclear. This CDR3 has 17 residues. V dropped 1 base and J dropped 5 bases, with 17 bases sitting between them. Per germline, CDR1 KGHSH and CDR2 LQKENI. In nucleotides, the CDR3 is TGTGCCAGCTCACCACGGTACAGCCTCAATGAAAATGAAAAACTGTTTTTT. Amino acids: CASSPRYSLNENEKLFF.

This clone was counted a single time. The rearrangement joins TRBV4-3 to TRBJ2-7; the match to TRBD2 covers 13 bases. CDR3 length: 16 amino acids. Germline CDR1 and CDR2: LGHNA and YSLEER. Trimming took 0 bases from V and 2 from J; bases not matched to a gene: 1. CDR3 protein: CASSQETSGRTYEQYF. In DNA, the CDR3 is TGCGCCAGCAGCCAAGAGACTAGCGGGAGGACCTACGAGCAGTACTTC.

This clone was counted a few times. This chain uses TRBV29-1 with TRBJ1-4; 8 positions agree with TRBD1. The CDR3 totals 14 residues. With 7 bases clipped from V and 5 bases from J, the junction kept 9 bases outside the gene matches. Germline CDR1 reads SQVTM; CDR2 reads ANQGSEA. The CDR3 is CSARLTGGNEKLFF. The CDR3 DNA follows: TGCAGCGCTCGCCTCACAGGGGGGAATGAAAAACTGTTTTTT.